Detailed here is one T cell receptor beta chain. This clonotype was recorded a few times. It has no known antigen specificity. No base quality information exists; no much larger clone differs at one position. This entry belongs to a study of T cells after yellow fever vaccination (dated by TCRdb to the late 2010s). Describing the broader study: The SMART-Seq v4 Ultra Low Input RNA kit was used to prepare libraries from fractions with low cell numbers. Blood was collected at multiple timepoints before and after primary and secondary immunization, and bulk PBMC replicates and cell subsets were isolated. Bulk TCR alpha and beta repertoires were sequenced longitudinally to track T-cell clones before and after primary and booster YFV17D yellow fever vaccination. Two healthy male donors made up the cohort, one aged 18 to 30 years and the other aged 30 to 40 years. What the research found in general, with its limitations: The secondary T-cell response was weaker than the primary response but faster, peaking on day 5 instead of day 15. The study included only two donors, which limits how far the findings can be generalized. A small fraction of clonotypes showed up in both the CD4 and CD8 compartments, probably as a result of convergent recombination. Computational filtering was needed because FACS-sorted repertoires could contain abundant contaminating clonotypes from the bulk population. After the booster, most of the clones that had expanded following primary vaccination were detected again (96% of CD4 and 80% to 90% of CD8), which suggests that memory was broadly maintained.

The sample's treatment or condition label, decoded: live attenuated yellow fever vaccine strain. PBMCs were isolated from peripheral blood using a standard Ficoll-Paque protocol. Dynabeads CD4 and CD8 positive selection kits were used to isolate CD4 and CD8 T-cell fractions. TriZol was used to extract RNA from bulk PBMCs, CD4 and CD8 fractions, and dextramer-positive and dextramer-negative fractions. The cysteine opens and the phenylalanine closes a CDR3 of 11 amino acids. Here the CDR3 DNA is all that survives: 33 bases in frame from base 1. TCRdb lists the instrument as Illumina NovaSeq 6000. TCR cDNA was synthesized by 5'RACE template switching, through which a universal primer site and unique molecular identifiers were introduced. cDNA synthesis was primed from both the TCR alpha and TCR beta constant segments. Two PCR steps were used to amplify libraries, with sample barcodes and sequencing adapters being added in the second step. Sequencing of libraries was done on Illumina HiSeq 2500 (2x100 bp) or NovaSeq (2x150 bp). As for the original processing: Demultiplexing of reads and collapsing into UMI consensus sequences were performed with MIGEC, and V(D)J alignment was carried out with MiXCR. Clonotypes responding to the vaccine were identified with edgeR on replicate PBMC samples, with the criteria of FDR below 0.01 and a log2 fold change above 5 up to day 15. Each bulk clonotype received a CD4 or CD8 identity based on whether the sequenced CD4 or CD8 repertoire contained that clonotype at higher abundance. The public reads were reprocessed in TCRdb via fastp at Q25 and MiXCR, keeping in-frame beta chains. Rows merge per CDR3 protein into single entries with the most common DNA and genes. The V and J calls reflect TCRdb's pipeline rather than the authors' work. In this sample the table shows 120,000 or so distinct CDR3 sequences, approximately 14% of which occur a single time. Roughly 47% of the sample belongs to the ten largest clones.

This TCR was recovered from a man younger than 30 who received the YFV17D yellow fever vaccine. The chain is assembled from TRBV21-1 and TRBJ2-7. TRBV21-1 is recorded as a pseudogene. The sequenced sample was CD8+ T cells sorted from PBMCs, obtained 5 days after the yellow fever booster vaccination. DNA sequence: TGTGCCAGCAGCAAAGCCAACGAGCAGTACTTC. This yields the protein CASSKANEQYF.